These T cell receptor beta chains were read from a single sample in a study of blood T cell repertoires in COVID-19. The repertoire was sequenced with immunoSEQ multiplex PCR; TCRdb's copy has only in-frame clones and lacks some. The sample shows 320,000 or so clones, around 90% of them seen only once. Sample: PBMCs or T cells enriched from blood (not recorded which). The receptors were gathered from a young man who had recovered from COVID-19. Each CDR3 is given with its conserved first and last residue. A D gene is named only where the DNA matches it firmly. Expanded clones get a size class; other rows say once, few or many, or leave the size out.

cdr3_nt,cdr3_aa,v_call,cdr3_length,d_call,clone_size,j_call
TGTGCCAGCAGAGGACGACAGGGGACGCACACTGAAGCTTTCTTT,CASRGRQGTHTEAFF,TRBV6-5,15,TRBD1,NA,TRBJ1-1
TGCAGTGCTAGAGGGCATTCACCCCTCCACTTT,CSARGHSPLHF,TRBV20-1,11,NA,NA,TRBJ1-6
TGTGCCAGCAGTTTAGGATCGCGGTTAAGAGGCTACACCTTC,CASSLGSRLRGYTF,TRBV28,14,NA,NA,TRBJ1-2
TGTGCCAGTAGTAAACAGGGTGCAGATGAGCAGTTCTTC,CASSKQGADEQFF,TRBV19,13,NA,NA,TRBJ2-1
TGTGCCATCAGTCAAGCGGACCGGGGTGGCACCCTCCACTTT,CAISQADRGGTLHF,TRBV10-3,14,NA,NA,TRBJ1-6
TGTGCCAGCAGTTCAAGACTAGCGGGACGATTCACAGATACGCAGTATTTT,CASSSRLAGRFTDTQYF,TRBV28,17,TRBD2,NA,TRBJ2-3
TGTGCCAGCAGTTCCGGGGGCAATCAGCCCCAGCATTTT,CASSSGGNQPQHF,TRBV12-3/TRBV12-4,13,NA,few,TRBJ1-5
TGCGCCAGCAGCCAAGAAAGGGACAGGGGGCAGCATTTT,CASSQERDRGQHF,TRBV4-1,13,TRBD1,few,TRBJ1-5
TGCGCCAGCAGTGACAGGGTCAATGAGCAGTTCTTC,CASSDRVNEQFF,TRBV10-1,12,NA,many,TRBJ2-1
TGTGCCAGCATGACCTTGGCGGATGGCTACACCTTC,CASMTLADGYTF,TRBV6-5,12,NA,NA,TRBJ1-2
TGTGCCACCAGTGATTTCTACGGGGATACGCAGTATTTT,CATSDFYGDTQYF,TRBV24-1,13,NA,NA,TRBJ2-3
TGCGCCAGCAGCCAAACCCCCGGCGGGGAGTCCGCCGAGCAGTACTTC,CASSQTPGGESAEQYF,TRBV4-1,16,NA,NA,TRBJ2-7
TGTGCCTGGAGTTTGTCGGACAGATGGACCGGGGAGCTGTTTTTT,CAWSLSDRWTGELFF,TRBV30,15,NA,NA,TRBJ2-2
TGTGCCACCAGTGATTCTCGTGGAGCTGGAAACACCATATATTTT,CATSDSRGAGNTIYF,TRBV24-1,15,NA,NA,TRBJ1-3
TGTGCCAGTAGTATAGGACACACAGATACGCAGTATTTT,CASSIGHTDTQYF,TRBV19,13,NA,NA,TRBJ2-3
TGTGCCAGCAGCTCGGGACAGGCGGCCCACGAGCAGTACTTC,CASSSGQAAHEQYF,TRBV5-4,14,TRBD1,NA,TRBJ2-7
TGTGCCAGCAGCTTAGTTAGGGGGAATCAAGAGACCCAGTACTTC,CASSLVRGNQETQYF,TRBV7-6,15,NA,NA,TRBJ2-5
TGTGCCAGCAGTAACACAGATACGCAGTATTTT,CASSNTDTQYF,TRBV9,11,NA,NA,TRBJ2-3
TGTGCCAGCAGTGAAGCTAGCGGGGGATACAATGAGCAGTTCTTC,CASSEASGGYNEQFF,TRBV6-1,15,TRBD2,NA,TRBJ2-1
TGTGCCAGCAGCCCGAAGGGGTCGGCCAGGGGGACCTATGAGCAGTTCTTC,CASSPKGSARGTYEQFF,TRBV7-2,17,TRBD1,NA,TRBJ2-1
TGTGCCAGCTCACCACCTCTCGCGACAGGATTAGCCAAAAACATTCAGTACTTC,CASSPPLATGLAKNIQYF,TRBV18,18,NA,NA,TRBJ2-4
TGTGCCAGCAGCCACAGGGGCAAGGTGCAGTTCTTC,CASSHRGKVQFF,TRBV12-3/TRBV12-4,12,TRBD1,NA,TRBJ2-1
TGTGCCAGCAGTGAAGCAGAGGGAGGGGCGGCTTTCTTT,CASSEAEGGAAFF,TRBV2,13,NA,NA,TRBJ1-1
TGTGCCAGCAGCCCCCAAGGGCAGGGGTATTATTCACCCCTCCACTTT,CASSPQGQGYYSPLHF,TRBV7-9,16,NA,NA,TRBJ1-6
TGTGCCAGCAGCCAACTCCAGGGGGATACGCAGTATTTT,CASSQLQGDTQYF,TRBV3-1/TRBV3-2,13,NA,NA,TRBJ2-3
TGTGCCAGCACAATAAGGACAAGTAACGAGCAGTACTTC,CASTIRTSNEQYF,TRBV28,13,NA,NA,TRBJ2-7
TGCGCCAGCAGCTTGGGTTCCGGGGTGGAGACCCAGTACTTC,CASSLGSGVETQYF,TRBV5-1,14,NA,NA,TRBJ2-5
TGCAGCGCGGGACAGAACCTTGCAACTAATGAAAAACTGTTTTTT,CSAGQNLATNEKLFF,TRBV29-1,15,TRBD1,NA,TRBJ1-4
TGTGCCAGCACCATCGTCCAGGGGACCACTGAAGCTTTCTTT,CASTIVQGTTEAFF,TRBV28,14,NA,NA,TRBJ1-1
TGTGCCAGCTCCCATAGCGAGACAGATACGCAGTATTTT,CASSHSETDTQYF,TRBV6-4,13,NA,NA,TRBJ2-3
TGTGCCAGCAGGGAGGGTTGGCAGGGTGGCACTGAAGCTTTCTTT,CASREGWQGGTEAFF,TRBV27,15,NA,NA,TRBJ1-1
TGTGCCAGTAGTATAGTACAGGGAAAGAATCAGCCCCAGCATTTT,CASSIVQGKNQPQHF,TRBV19,15,NA,NA,TRBJ1-5
TGTGCCAGTGCCGCTCAGGGGAAAACGCAGTATTTT,CASAAQGKTQYF,TRBV19,12,NA,NA,TRBJ2-3
TGTGCCAGCAGCCACGACAGGGGTCAGCCCCAGCATTTT,CASSHDRGQPQHF,TRBV3-1/TRBV3-2,13,TRBD1,once,TRBJ1-5
TGTGCCAGTAGTCCGGGAGCCCCCGGGGTGGGGGGTGAGCAGTTCTTC,CASSPGAPGVGGEQFF,TRBV19,16,NA,NA,TRBJ2-1
TGTGCCAGCAGACCCACTCAGGGGTATGAACGGTACGAGCAGTACTTC,CASRPTQGYERYEQYF,TRBV7-2,16,NA,NA,TRBJ2-7
TGTGCCAGCAGTTTTTCCAGGGACAGCGTCTACGAGCAGTACTTC,CASSFSRDSVYEQYF,TRBV28,15,TRBD1,NA,TRBJ2-7
TGTGCCTGGAGTGTATGGGGGGATGAAAAACTGTTTTTT,CAWSVWGDEKLFF,TRBV30,13,NA,NA,TRBJ1-4
TGTGCCAGCAGTTACGGCACCTCCTACGAGCAGTACTTC,CASSYGTSYEQYF,TRBV6-5,13,NA,once,TRBJ2-7
TGTGCCAGTAGTATGAGTACGTGGAGGGAATTCGGAGAGACCCAGTACTTC,CASSMSTWREFGETQYF,TRBV19,17,NA,NA,TRBJ2-5
TGTGCCAGTAGTATAGGGGCAGGGTTCACTGAAGCTTTCTTT,CASSIGAGFTEAFF,TRBV19,14,NA,once,TRBJ1-1
TGTGCCAGCAGCCCCGTCGGACAGGGGGACGGTCAGCCCCAGCATTTT,CASSPVGQGDGQPQHF,TRBV5-5,16,TRBD1,NA,TRBJ1-5
TGCGCCAGCAGCTGGACCGGGACAGCGTCCTACGAGCAGTACTTC,CASSWTGTASYEQYF,TRBV5-1,15,TRBD1,NA,TRBJ2-7
TGTGCCAGCAGCTTAGCCGCCGGGACAGGCAACACTGAAGCTTTCTTT,CASSLAAGTGNTEAFF,TRBV7-9,16,TRBD1,NA,TRBJ1-1